The present T cell receptor beta chain was sequenced within a study of blood T cell repertoires in COVID-19. Study in general: Samples taken during acute and convalescent COVID-19 were collected in the United States, Italy and Spain. Sources were T cells, B-cell-depleted T cells, or PBMCs; the material itself was cDNA or gDNA.

This CDR3 region has 14 residues. CDR1 and CDR2 from the germline V gene are SGHDT and YYEEEE. Trimming removed 1 base at V and 6 bases at J, with 13 bases between. Per the authors' pipeline: From reference gene primer amplification, estimates of nucleated cell counts were derived. Here immunoSEQ multiplex PCR was the method, and the copy in TCRdb shows in-frame clones only, minus some. D and trimming were read from the DNA, whereas the V and J calls and clone size are those reported in that table. The table records 95,000 to 100,000 clones, roughly 80% of them present only once. Source material: peripheral blood. The receptor was isolated from a woman over 75 with acute or convalescent COVID-19. The chain couples TRBV5-6 to TRBJ1-1; D might be TRBD1 (6 bases). This CDR3 is CASSLNHRVPEAFF. CDR3 nucleotide sequence: TGTGCCAGCAGCTTGAATCACAGGGTCCCTGAAGCTTTCTTT.